Below, one T cell receptor (beta chain) is given with its context. Its antigen is unknown. Clones were sequenced by immunoSEQ multiplex PCR, and TCRdb holds only the in-frame ones, with some missing. The table lists about 66,000 clones, less than 95% of them singletons. The CDR3 is made up of 13 amino acids. Germline CDR1 reads SGDLS; CDR2 reads YYNGEE. This sample is part of a study of graft-versus-host responses after intestinal transplantation. Study summary: Anti-thymocyte globulin induction preceded around 3 years of tacrolimus and steroid maintenance in all recipients.

Study results and caveats: HvG clone declines early post-transplant were associated with peak circulating GvH levels. Among recipient marrow samples, GvH clones were found; some appeared first in ileum or blood. Allografts of one patient group, those with graft-donor T cell macrochimerism, had high graft-versus-host to host-versus-graft clonal ratios.

This TCR was sampled from a human donor who received an intestinal transplant. This material consisted of unstimulated CD8+ T cells sorted from spleen or lymph node cells, taken before intestinal transplant. The chain joins TRBV9 to TRBJ2-5; 11 bases match TRBD1. The DNA matches TRBJ2-7 better at its end, which makes the J call doubtful. CDR3 sequence: CASSAGTGGEQYF. The CDR3 DNA reads TGTGCCAGCAGCGCCGGGACAGGGGGCGAGCAGTACTTC.